This T cell receptor (beta chain) appears in the sequencing data of a study of T cells expressing NK-cell markers. Study context: Cells sorted as CD3+CD56+NKG2C+, CD3+CD56+NKG2C- and CD3+CD56-NKG2C+ T cells supplied the TCR beta repertoires.

The CDR3 sequence is 13 residues long. Looked up from germline, CDR1 is ENHRY and CDR2 is SYGVKD. TCRdb re-called the 5' RACE reads and shows each CDR3 protein once, DNA omitted. With tens of thousands of distinct CDR3 sequences in the sample, the ten largest clones hold 45% to 65%. This TCR was sampled from a man between 18 and 69 years old in good health. Sequences were obtained from blood T cells: a sorted CD56 or NKG2C T cell subset, CD4+ or CD8+ T cells, or bulk PBMC T cells (not recorded which). The chain couples TRBV10-3 to TRBJ2-7; with no DNA, the TCRdb D assignment of TRBD2 cannot be verified. CDR3 region: CAIRGGGNYEQYF.